The count of the clone carrying this T cell receptor beta chain is one. CDR3 length equals 14 residues. V gave up 5 bases and J gave up 6 bases; unmatched junction bases: 5. Germline V gene data show CDR1 as GTSNPN and CDR2 as SVGIG (reference sequence). Assay: immunoSEQ multiplex PCR; the TCRdb copy retains only in-frame clones and omits some. The table records tens of thousands of clones, roughly 90% of them present only once. The data derive from a study of T cell changes during pregnancy in multiple sclerosis. The chain carries TRBV30 and TRBJ2-2, with 11 positions matching TRBD1. This clonotype was obtained from a female donor with multiple sclerosis, enrolled in a pregnancy study. The specimen was peripheral blood, collected in the second trimester of pregnancy. For the CDR3, the DNA is TGTGCCTGGGATCCGGGACAGGGGGCCGGGGAGCTGTTTTTT. It codes for CAWDPGQGAGELFF.